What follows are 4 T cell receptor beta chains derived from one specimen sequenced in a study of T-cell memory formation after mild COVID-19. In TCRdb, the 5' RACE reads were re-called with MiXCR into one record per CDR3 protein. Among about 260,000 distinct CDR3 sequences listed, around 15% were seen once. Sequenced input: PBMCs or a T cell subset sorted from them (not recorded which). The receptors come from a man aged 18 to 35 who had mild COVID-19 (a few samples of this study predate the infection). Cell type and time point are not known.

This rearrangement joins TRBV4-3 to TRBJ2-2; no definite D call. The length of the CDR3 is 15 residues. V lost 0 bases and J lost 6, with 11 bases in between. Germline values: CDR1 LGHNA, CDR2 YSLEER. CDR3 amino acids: CASSQDGGSPGELFF. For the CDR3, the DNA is TGCGCCAGCAGCCAAGATGGCGGTAGCCCCGGGGAGCTGTTTTTT.

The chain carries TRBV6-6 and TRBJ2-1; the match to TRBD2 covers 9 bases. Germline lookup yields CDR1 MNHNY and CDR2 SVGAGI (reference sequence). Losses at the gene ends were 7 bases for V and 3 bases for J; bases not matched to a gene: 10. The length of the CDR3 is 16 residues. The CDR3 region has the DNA TGTGCCAGCAATTCACTGCGGGGGGGGGACTACAATGAGCAGTTCTTC. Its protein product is CASNSLRGGDYNEQFF.

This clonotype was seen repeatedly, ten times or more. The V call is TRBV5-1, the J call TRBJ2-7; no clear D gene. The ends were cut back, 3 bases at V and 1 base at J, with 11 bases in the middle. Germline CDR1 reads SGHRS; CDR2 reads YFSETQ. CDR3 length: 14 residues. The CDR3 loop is CASSWRPVSYEQYF. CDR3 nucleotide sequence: TGCGCCAGCAGCTGGAGACCCGTATCCTACGAGCAGTACTTC.

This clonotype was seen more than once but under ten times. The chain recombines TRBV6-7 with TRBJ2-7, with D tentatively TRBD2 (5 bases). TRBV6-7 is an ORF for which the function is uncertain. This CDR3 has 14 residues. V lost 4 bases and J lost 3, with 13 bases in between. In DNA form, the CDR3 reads TGTGCCAGCAGTTCTCCGGGATCTAACTACGAGCAGTACGTC. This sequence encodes CASSSPGSNYEQYV.